Below are 11 T cell receptor beta chains sequenced from a single sample in a study of regulatory T cells in long-lasting Graves disease. Arm-PCR of CDR3 regions and iRepertoire HTBI primers were used to build TCR beta libraries. TCRdb re-called the multiplex PCR reads with MiXCR, one entry per CDR3 protein. This table has 300,000 or so distinct CDR3 sequences, about 19% appearing once. Time point defined: persistent/refractory GD, antithyroid drugs over 5 years with positive TRAb. From PBMCs, RNA was extracted and then used to make the TCR library. The sample here was peripheral blood mononuclear cells (PBMCs), taken when the disease was refractory, from a patient treated with antithyroid drugs. These TCRs come from a female donor with Graves disease.

The chain employs TRBV5-6 and TRBJ1-5; 9 bases agree with TRBD1. Germline loops: CDR1 SGHDT, CDR2 YYEEEE. The CDR3 spans 16 residues. V shed 3 bases and J 7 bases; nucleotides not matched to a gene: 11. CDR3 DNA sequence: TGTGCCAGCAGCTACGGTCCCGGGACAGGGAACCAGCCCCAGCATTTT. Translating it yields CASSYGPGTGNQPQHF. The whole variable domain, filled in from reference TRBV5-6 and TRBJ1-5, reads DAGVTQSPTHLIKTRGQQVTLRCSPKSGHDTVSWYQQALGQGPQFIFQYYEEEERQRGNFPDRFSGHQFPNYSSELNVNALLLGDSALYLCASSYGPGTGNQPQHFGDGTRLSIL.

This clonotype was found many times. The CDR3 reads CASSRYTTDRDGYTF. In DNA, the CDR3 is TGTGCCAGCAGCCGATATACCACGGACAGGGATGGCTACACCTTC. The rearrangement joins TRBV7-2 to TRBJ1-2; TRBD1 matches at 8 bases. The germline CDR1 and CDR2 sequences are SGHTA and FQGNSA. Trimming took 5 bases from V and 6 from J; bases not matched to a gene: 11. This CDR3 has 15 amino acids.

This clonotype was counted at least ten times. The chain couples TRBV29-1 to TRBJ2-7, with no clear D. Between the trimmed V and J ends, which lost 5 bases and 5 bases, there was a span of 10 bases. This CDR3 region has 11 residues. Germline V gene sequence: CDR1 SQVTM, CDR2 ANQGSEA. CDR3 nucleotide sequence: TGCAGCGTTAAAGGGTACAACGAGCAGTACTTC. As protein: CSVKGYNEQYF.

This chain links TRBV28 with TRBJ2-2; 7 bases fit TRBD2. V lost 3 bases, J lost 6 bases, and 7 bases stayed unmatched. This CDR3 is 15 amino acids long. Germline V gene sequence: CDR1 MDHEN, CDR2 SYDVKM. The CDR3 DNA sequence: TGTGCCAGCAGTTTGCGCGGGGGATCGGCCGGGGAGCTGTTTTTT. Protein: CASSLRGGSAGELFF.

Points on this clonotype: A much larger clone lies one base from this, so it may be a read error. The J gene is TRBJ2-7, the V gene TRBV18, with D tentatively TRBD2 (7 bases). The CDR3 is 11 residues long. Germline V gives CDR1 KGHSH, CDR2 LQKENI. CDR3 residues: CASLPGEGQYF. In DNA, the CDR3 is TGTGCCAGCTTACCAGGGGAGGGGCAGTACTTC.

This clonotype has at least ten counts. This rearrangement joins TRBV28 to TRBJ2-7, with unresolved D. The CDR3 is 13 residues long. Between the trimmed V and J ends, which lost 5 bases and 4 bases, there was a span of 12 bases. Germline lookup yields CDR1 MDHEN and CDR2 SYDVKM. The DNA of the CDR3 is TGTGCCAGCAGTCCTGGCTTCGAATACGAGCAGTACTTC. Protein sequence: CASSPGFEYEQYF.

This clonotype occurred a few times. CDR3 sequence (DNA): TGTGCCAGCAGTTTGCGGGGGTTCGGGACAGGGTACACTGGGGCCAACGTCCTGACTTTC. Encoded protein: CASSLRGFGTGYTGANVLTF. J is TRBJ2-6 and V is TRBV12-3 or TRBV12-4; 9 bases align to TRBD1. This CDR3 spans 20 amino acids. The trim removed 3 bases at V and 2 bases at J, leaving 14 bases unmatched.

The rearrangement joins TRBV4-2 to TRBJ1-3, with D perhaps matching TRBD1 (5 bases). This CDR3 has 18 residues. V shed 1 base and J shed 0 bases, with 16 bases lying between them. The germline CDR1 and CDR2 sequences are LGHNA and YNFKEQ. This CDR3 reads CASSQGIRGESSGNTIYF. CDR3 DNA sequence: TGTGCCAGCAGCCAAGGGATAAGGGGCGAGAGCTCTGGAAACACCATATATTTT.

The J gene is TRBJ2-2, the V gene TRBV2; 9 bases fit TRBD2. V shed 3 bases and J 5 bases; nucleotides not matched to a gene: 7. The length of the CDR3 is 16 residues. The V gene's germline CDR1 is SNHLY and CDR2 FYNNEI. DNA for the CDR3: TGTGCCAGCAGTGATTGGGCTAGCGGGAATACCGGGGAGCTGTTTTTT. As protein: CASSDWASGNTGELFF.

This clonotype was detected many times. The chain recombines TRBV7-3 with TRBJ2-7, with D unclear. The germline gives CDR1 SGHTA, CDR2 FQGTGA. The germline V and J ends were trimmed by 2 bases and 1 base, with 12 bases remaining between them. The CDR3 is 15 amino acids. This chain's CDR3 is CASSLGSGGSYEQYF. CDR3 in DNA: TGTGCCAGCAGCTTAGGTTCCGGCGGATCCTACGAGCAGTACTTC.

The V gene is TRBV29-1, the J gene TRBJ1-1; the D is unclear. V lost 8 bases and J 4 bases, leaving 14 bases between the germline ends. The germline gives CDR1 SQVTM, CDR2 ANQGSEA. The CDR3 covers 12 residues. The CDR3 reads CSPAPWSTEAFF. CDR3 in DNA: TGCAGCCCTGCGCCGTGGAGCACTGAAGCTTTCTTT.